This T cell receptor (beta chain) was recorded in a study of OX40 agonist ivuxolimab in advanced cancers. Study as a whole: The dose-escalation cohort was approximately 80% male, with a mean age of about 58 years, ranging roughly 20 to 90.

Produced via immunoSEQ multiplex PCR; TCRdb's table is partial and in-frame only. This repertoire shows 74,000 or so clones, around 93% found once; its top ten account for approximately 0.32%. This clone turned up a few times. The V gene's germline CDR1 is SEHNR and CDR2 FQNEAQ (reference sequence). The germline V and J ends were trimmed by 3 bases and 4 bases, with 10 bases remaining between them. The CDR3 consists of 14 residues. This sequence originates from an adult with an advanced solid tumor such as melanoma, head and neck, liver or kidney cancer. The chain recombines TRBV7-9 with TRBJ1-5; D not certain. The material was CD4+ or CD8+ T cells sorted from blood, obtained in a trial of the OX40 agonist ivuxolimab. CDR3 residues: CASSFDPGNQPQHF. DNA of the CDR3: TGTGCCAGCAGCTTCGACCCGGGGAATCAGCCCCAGCATTTT. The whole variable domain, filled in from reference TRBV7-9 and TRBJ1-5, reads DTGVSQNPRHKITKRGQNVTFRCDPISEHNRLYWYRQTLGQGPEFLTYFQNEAQLEKSRLLSDRFSAERPKGSFSTLEIQRTEQGDSAMYLCASSFDPGNQPQHFGDGTRLSIL.